This T cell receptor (beta chain) is drawn from a study of Graves' ophthalmopathy and Graves' hyperthyroidism. Each donor who had ophthalmopathy showed moderate-to-severe activity, a CAS of ≥3, a NOSPECS of ≥4, and a duration under 3 months. Investigators amplified TCR beta CDR3 regions from RNA transcripts. An opening RT-PCR round employed HTBI primers and preceded a second-round multiplex PCR. One entry per CDR3 protein results from TCRdb running MiXCR on the multiplex PCR reads. The table lists hundreds of thousands of distinct CDR3 sequences, about 41% of them singletons. This clonotype was seen at least ten times. Specimen: peripheral blood. This TCR derives from an adult man with Graves' ophthalmopathy.

DNA of the CDR3: TGTGCCAGCAGCACACGGACACTAAACACTGAAGCTTTCTTT. It is translated as CASSTRTLNTEAFF. This sequence joins TRBV7-8 and TRBJ1-1; D may be TRBD1 (5 bases). Germline V lookup: CDR1 SGHVS, CDR2 FQNEAQ. Trimming shortened V by 5 bases and J by 2 bases, and 12 bases separated the two germline ends. The CDR3 runs 14 residues.